This T cell receptor (beta chain) appears in the sequencing data of a study of shared clonotypes between healthy human individuals. As to this clone: Antigen specificity is unknown. This sequence may be a read error, since a much larger clone differs from it by one base.

Naive CD8 cells comprised CD45RO-negative, CCR7-positively selected cells, excluding terminally differentiated effector memory CD45RA+ cells. With V trimmed by 4 bases and J by 2 bases, 2 bases remained unmatched. The CDR3 extends over 13 amino acids. Germline CDR1 reads MDHEN; CDR2 reads SYDVKM. When replicate PCRs were run on sorted subsets, they used around 200 ng DNA, about 30,000 T cell genomes. Authors' data handling: There were no quality scores in the junction-only immunoSEQ sequences, so filtering differed. TCRdb keeps only in-frame clones here, not all; method: immunoSEQ multiplex PCR. V, J and clone size derive from that table, while D and trimming were established from the DNA sequence. The data hold about 2,200,000 clones, with about 93% observed a single time. Study outcomes and limitations: Estimated richness was generally greater in naive than memory subsets.

The sequencing sample was made of naive CD8+ T cells from PBMCs. The sequence came from a man between 18 and 35 years old in good health. Some clones in this sample may be carry-over from other donors' samples. The J gene is TRBJ2-7, the V gene TRBV28; 7 nucleotides match TRBD1. CDR3 region: CASSWGQTYEQYF. CDR3 sequence (DNA): TGTGCCAGCAGTTGGGGACAGACCTACGAGCAGTACTTC. Based on the CDR3 plus reference TRBV28 and TRBJ2-7, the full variable domain is DVKVTQSSRYLVKRTGEKVFLECVQDMDHENMFWYRQDPGLGLRLIYFSYDVKMKEKGDIPEGYSVSREKKERFSLILESASTNQTSMYLCASSWGQTYEQYFGPGTRLTVT.